The T cell receptor beta chain described here comes from a study of cytomegalovirus exposure and HLA in healthy donors. Background on the study: A subsequent analysis reported that the 95 to 150 validation repertoires were produced on the same platform that had also been used for the roughly 700 first-cohort repertoires.

Using immunoSEQ multiplex PCR, the repertoire was profiled, and TCRdb retains in-frame clones only, with some absent. The top ten clones hold roughly 1.5% of a sample with about 190,000 clones, approximately 85% of them seen once. CDR3 length equals 16 residues. CDR1 and CDR2 from the germline V gene are SGDLS and YYNGEE. V lost 0 bases, J lost 0 bases, and 9 bases lay in between. The sample taken for sequencing was PBMCs. This TCR was recovered from a woman under 30 in good health and CMV-seronegative. V usage is TRBV9 and J usage is TRBJ2-2, with D possibly matching TRBD1 (6 bases). DNA of the CDR3: TGTGCCAGCAGCGTAGATCCAGGGGCGAACACCGGGGAGCTGTTTTTT. It translates to CASSVDPGANTGELFF. Variable domain in full (rest from reference TRBV9 and TRBJ2-2): DSGVTQTPKHLITATGQRVTLRCSPRSGDLSVYWYQQSLDQGLQFLIQYYNGEERAKGNILERFSAQQFPDLHSELNLSSLELGDSALYFCASSVDPGANTGELFFGEGSRLTVL.